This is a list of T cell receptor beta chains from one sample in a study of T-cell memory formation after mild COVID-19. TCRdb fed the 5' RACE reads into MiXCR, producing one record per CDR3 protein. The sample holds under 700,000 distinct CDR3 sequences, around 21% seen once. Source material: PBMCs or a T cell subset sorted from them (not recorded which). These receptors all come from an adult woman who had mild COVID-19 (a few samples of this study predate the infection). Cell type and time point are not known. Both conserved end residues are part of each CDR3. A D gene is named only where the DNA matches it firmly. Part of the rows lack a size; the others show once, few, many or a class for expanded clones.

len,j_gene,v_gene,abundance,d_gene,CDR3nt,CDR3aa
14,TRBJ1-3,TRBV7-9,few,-,TGTGCCAGTAACCTCCAGGGATCTGGAAACACCATATATTTT,CASNLQGSGNTIYF
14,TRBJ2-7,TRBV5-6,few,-,TGTGCCAGCAGTTGGAGGGCCCCCAGCTACGAGCAGTACTTC,CASSWRAPSYEQYF
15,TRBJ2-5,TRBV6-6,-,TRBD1,TGTGCCAGCAGTGCCACAGGGGGCTTTAGAGAGACCCAGTACTTC,CASSATGGFRETQYF
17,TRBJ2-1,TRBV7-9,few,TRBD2,TGTGCCAGCAGCTTAGGACTAGCGGGAAGGCACTACAATGAGCAGTTCTTC,CASSLGLAGRHYNEQFF
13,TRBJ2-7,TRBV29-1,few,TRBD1,TGCAGCGCATCACGGGACAGGGGATACGAGCAGTACTTC,CSASRDRGYEQYF
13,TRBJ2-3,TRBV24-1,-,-,TGTGCCACCAGTGACCCATCTAGGGATACGCAGTATTTT,CATSDPSRDTQYF
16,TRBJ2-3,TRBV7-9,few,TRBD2,TGTGCCAGCAGCCCAGGGGTAGCGGGGGCGGCGGATACGCAGTATTTT,CASSPGVAGAADTQYF
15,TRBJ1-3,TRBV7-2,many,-,TGTGCCAGCAGCTTAGAGCTGGTCCAGGGAAACACCATATATTTT,CASSLELVQGNTIYF
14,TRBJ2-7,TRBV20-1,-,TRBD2,TGCAGTGCTCGTCCCCCGGGACTAGATAATCAACAGTACTTC,CSARPPGLDNQQYF
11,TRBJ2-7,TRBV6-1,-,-,TGTGCCAGCGCGGGGAACTACGAGCAGTACTTC,CASAGNYEQYF
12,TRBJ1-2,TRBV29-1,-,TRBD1,TGCAGCGTCCCTGACAGGGAGGACGGCTACACCTTC,CSVPDREDGYTF
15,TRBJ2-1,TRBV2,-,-,TGTGCCAGCCGCCCCGAGGGGCACCCCCTTGCGGAGCAGTTCTTC,CASRPEGHPLAEQFF
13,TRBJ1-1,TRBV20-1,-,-,TGCAGTGCTATTTGGAGAGGGGGCACTGAAGCTTTCTTT,CSAIWRGGTEAFF
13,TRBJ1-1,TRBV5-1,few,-,TGCGCCAGCAGCTCTGGAGGGGCACTAGAAGCTTTCTTT,CASSSGGALEAFF
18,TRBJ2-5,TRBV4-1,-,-,TGCGCCAGCAGCCAAGTTGATCGGGCAGCACTTGATGGGGAGACCCAGTACTTC,CASSQVDRAALDGETQYF
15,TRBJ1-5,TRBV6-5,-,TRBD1,TGTGCCAGCAGGGCGGGACAGAATAGCAATCAGCCCCAGCATTTT,CASRAGQNSNQPQHF
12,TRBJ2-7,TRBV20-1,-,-,TGCAGTGCTAGTGCCGGGGCCTACGAGCAGTACTTC,CSASAGAYEQYF
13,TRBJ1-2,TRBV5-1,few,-,TGCGCCAGCAGCGATACAGAGAACTATGGCTACACCTTC,CASSDTENYGYTF
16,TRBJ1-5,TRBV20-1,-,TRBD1,TGCAGTGCTAGAGAACGAGGAACAGGGGGCAATCAGCCCCAGCATTTT,CSARERGTGGNQPQHF
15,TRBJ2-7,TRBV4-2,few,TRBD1,TGTGCCAGCAGCCAAGACGGGACAGGCATGGACGAGCAGTACTTC,CASSQDGTGMDEQYF
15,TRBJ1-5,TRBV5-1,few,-,TGCGCCAGCAGCTTGGGGGCAGGGGGCAATCAGCCCCAGCATTTT,CASSLGAGGNQPQHF
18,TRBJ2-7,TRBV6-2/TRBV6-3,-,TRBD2,TGTGCCAGCAGGCCGAGGACGACTAGCGGGGGGGCCGGTGGCGAGCAGTACTTC,CASRPRTTSGGAGGEQYF
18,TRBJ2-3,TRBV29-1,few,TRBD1,TGCAGCGTTGAAACAGGGGGTGAAAGAAGAGCTGTCACAGATACGCAGTATTTT,CSVETGGERRAVTDTQYF
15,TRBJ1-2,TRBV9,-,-,TGTGCCAGCAGCGTAGACGGTGGGGGAAACTATGGCTACACCTTC,CASSVDGGGNYGYTF
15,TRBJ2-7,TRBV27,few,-,TGTGCCAGCAGCCACGGGGGGACAGCAAACTACGAGCAGTACTTC,CASSHGGTANYEQYF
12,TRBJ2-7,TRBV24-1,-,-,TGTGCCACCGTTGAGGTCTCCTACGAGCAGTACTTC,CATVEVSYEQYF
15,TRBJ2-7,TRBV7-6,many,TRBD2,TGTGCCAGCAGCCCCAGGACTAGCGGACTTTACGAGCAGTACTTC,CASSPRTSGLYEQYF
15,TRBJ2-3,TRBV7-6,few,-,TGTGCCAGCAGCTTAGAGTTTCTCGGCACAGATACGCAGTATTTT,CASSLEFLGTDTQYF
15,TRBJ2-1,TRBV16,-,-,TGTGCCAGCAGCCGGGACGGGGACTCCTACAATGAGCAGTTCTTC,CASSRDGDSYNEQFF
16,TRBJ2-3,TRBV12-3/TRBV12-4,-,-,TGTGCCAGCAGCGACCGGGACACCCTAGACCCAGATACGCAGTATTTT,CASSDRDTLDPDTQYF
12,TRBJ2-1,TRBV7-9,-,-,TGTGCCAGCAGCTTAAGGCAGGAAGAGCAGTTCTTC,CASSLRQEEQFF
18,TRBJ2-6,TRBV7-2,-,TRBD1,TGTGCCAGTAGCCGTGGGACAGGGGGTTTCTCTGGGGCCAACGTCCTGACTTTC,CASSRGTGGFSGANVLTF
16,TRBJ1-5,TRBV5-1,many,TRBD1,TGCGCCAGCAGCTTGAATCCCGGGACAGTCAATCAGCCCCAGCATTTT,CASSLNPGTVNQPQHF
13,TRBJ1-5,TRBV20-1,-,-,TGCAGTGCTAGCGCGTCTAGCAATCAGCCCCAGCATTTT,CSASASSNQPQHF
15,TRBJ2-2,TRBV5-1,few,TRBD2,TGCGCCAGCAGCCGTTCCGGGGGGAGCACCGGGGAGCTGTTTTTT,CASSRSGGSTGELFF
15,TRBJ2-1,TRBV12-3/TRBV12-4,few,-,TGTGCCAGCAGTTTTGGCAGGACCTCCTACAATGAGCAGTTCTTC,CASSFGRTSYNEQFF
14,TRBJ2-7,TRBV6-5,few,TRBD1,TGTGCCAGCACCCCGGGACAGGGGATTTACGAGCAGTACTTC,CASTPGQGIYEQYF
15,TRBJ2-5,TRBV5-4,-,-,TGTGCCAGCAGCTCATCGGGCAGGGTAAAAGAGACCCAGTACTTC,CASSSSGRVKETQYF
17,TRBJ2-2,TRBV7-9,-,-,TGTGCCAGCAGCGTAGGGCCTACGGGGCTGAACACCGGGGAGCTGTTTTTT,CASSVGPTGLNTGELFF
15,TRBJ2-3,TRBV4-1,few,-,TGCGCCAGCAGCCACGAACTGCCCTCAGCGGATACGCAGTATTTT,CASSHELPSADTQYF
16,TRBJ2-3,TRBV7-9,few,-,TGTGCCAGCAGCTTAGTTCGGGGGGCCTGGACAGATACGCAGTATTTT,CASSLVRGAWTDTQYF